This T cell receptor beta chain derives from a study of T cells in localized non-small cell lung cancer. V was cut by 3 bases and J by 5 bases, with 10 bases left in between. The CDR3 totals 12 residues. Germline V gene sequence: CDR1 GTSNPN, CDR2 SVGIG (reference sequence). A remark on this clone: Antigen specificity is unknown.

Here immunoSEQ multiplex PCR was the method, and the copy in TCRdb shows in-frame clones only, minus some. The data hold tens of thousands of clones, with approximately 80% observed a single time. Study-wide results and caveats: Adjacent uninvolved lung had the highest clonality, suggesting focused antigen responses.

The sample in question was PBMCs, obtained before any cancer treatment. The receptor was isolated from a man between 35 and 75 years old with stage II lung adenocarcinoma. The chain has TRBV30 and TRBJ1-1, with D tentatively TRBD1 (5 bases). The CDR3 loop is CAWSLRGTEAFF. DNA of the CDR3: TGTGCCTGGAGCTTAAGGGGAACTGAAGCTTTCTTT.